The 5 T cell receptor beta chains presented below share a single source sample, sequenced in a study of blood T cell repertoires in COVID-19. Clones were read by immunoSEQ multiplex PCR, and TCRdb kept only the in-frame ones, dropping some. The sample contains about 300,000 clones, 88% of which appear only once. Material for sequencing was peripheral blood. The receptors come from a woman aged 25 to 39 who had recovered from COVID-19.

This clone was detected once. This sequence joins TRBV5-1 and TRBJ1-1; a weak D match, TRBD1 (6 bases). Germline V gives CDR1 SGHRS, CDR2 YFSETQ. The CDR3 totals 14 residues. V was shortened by 4 bases and J by 1 base, with 11 bases between the two germline ends. CDR3 in DNA: TGCGCCAGCAGCCCATCAGGGGCGAACACTGAAGCTTTCTTT. Protein: CASSPSGANTEAFF.

As for this clone: Other DNA sequences in the same sample also yield this CDR3. The CDR3 spells CASSLTSGLYNEQFF. The CDR3 DNA reads TGTGCCAGCAGCCTTACTAGCGGGCTGTACAATGAGCAGTTCTTC. The chain is built from TRBV9 and TRBJ2-1; TRBD2 matches 9 bases. Germline CDR1 is SGDLS and CDR2 is YYNGEE. Losses at the gene ends were 4 bases for V and 4 bases for J; bases not matched to a gene: 6. The CDR3 is 15 amino acids.

As to this clone: The sample holds other DNA sequences that translate to the same CDR3. The chain is built from TRBV5-1 and TRBJ1-6; 11 positions agree with TRBD1. V shed 3 bases and J 8 bases; nucleotides not matched to a gene: 1. This CDR3 is built from 14 residues. From germline, CDR1 is SGHRS and CDR2 YFSETQ. As DNA, the CDR3 is TGCGCCAGCAGCTGGACAGGGGGCGATTCACCCCTCCACTTT. As protein: CASSWTGGDSPLHF.

This chain links TRBV19 with TRBJ2-3, with TRBD1 as a possible D gene (5 bases). V lost 2 bases and J lost 2, with 8 bases in between. The CDR3 totals 14 residues. CDR1 LNHDA and CDR2 SQIVND come from the germline V gene (reference sequence). This chain's CDR3 is CASSIRQITDTQYF. The CDR3 DNA sequence: TGTGCCAGTAGTATAAGACAGATCACAGATACGCAGTATTTT.

This rearrangement joins TRBV27 to TRBJ2-5; D gene ambiguous. Germline-derived CDR1 and CDR2 are MNHEY and SMNVEV (reference sequence). Trimming left V 3 bases short and J 4 bases short, with 18 bases between. This CDR3 is 16 amino acids long. The CDR3 region is CASSFKAVWSGETQYF. The CDR3 nucleotides read TGTGCCAGCAGTTTTAAGGCTGTCTGGTCAGGAGAGACCCAGTACTTC.